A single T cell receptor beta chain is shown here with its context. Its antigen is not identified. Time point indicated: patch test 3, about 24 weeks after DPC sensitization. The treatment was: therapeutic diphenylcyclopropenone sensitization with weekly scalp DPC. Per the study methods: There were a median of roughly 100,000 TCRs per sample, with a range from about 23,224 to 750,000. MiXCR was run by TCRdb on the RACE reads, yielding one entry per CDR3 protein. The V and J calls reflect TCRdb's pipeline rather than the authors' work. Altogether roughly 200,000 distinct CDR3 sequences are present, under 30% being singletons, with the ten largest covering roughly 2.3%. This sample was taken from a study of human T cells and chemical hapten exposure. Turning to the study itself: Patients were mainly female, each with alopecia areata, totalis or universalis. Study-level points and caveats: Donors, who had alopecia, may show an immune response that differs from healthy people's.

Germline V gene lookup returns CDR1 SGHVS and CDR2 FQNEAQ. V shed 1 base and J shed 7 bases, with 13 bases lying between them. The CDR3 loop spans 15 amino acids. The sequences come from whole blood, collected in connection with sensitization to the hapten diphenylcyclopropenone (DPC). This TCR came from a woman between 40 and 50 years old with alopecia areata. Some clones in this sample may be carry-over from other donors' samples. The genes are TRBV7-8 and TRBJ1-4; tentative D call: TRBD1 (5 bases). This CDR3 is CASSLGGGRGEKLFF. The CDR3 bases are TGTGCCAGCAGCTTAGGGGGGGGTCGGGGTGAAAAACTGTTTTTT.